Below are 8 T cell receptor beta chains sequenced from a single sample in a study of T-cell memory formation after mild COVID-19. TCRdb reanalysed the 5' RACE reads using MiXCR and keeps one entry per CDR3 protein. The sample has 70,000 to 100,000 distinct CDR3 sequences; around 16% are singletons. Sequenced material: PBMCs or a T cell subset sorted from them (not recorded which). The receptors here all came from a man between 18 and 35 years old who had mild COVID-19 (a few samples of this study predate the infection). Cell type and time point are not known.

A few counts support this clonotype. The chain recombines TRBV7-9 with TRBJ1-1; D may be TRBD1 (5 bases). V was trimmed by 4 bases and J by 1 base, leaving 22 bases between them. Germline V gene data show CDR1 as SEHNR and CDR2 as FQNEAQ (reference sequence). This CDR3 contains 18 residues. CDR3 sequence (DNA): TGTGCCAGCAGCTCCACATTCCGGGACCGACTAACGAACACTGAAGCTTTCTTT. Residues: CASSSTFRDRLTNTEAFF.

This clonotype was counted a few times. This rearrangement joins TRBV7-4 to TRBJ2-2; D gene uncertain. V lost 1 base to trimming and J lost 8 bases, with 8 bases between them. This CDR3 is 13 amino acids long. Looked up from germline, CDR1 is SGHVT and CDR2 is SQSDAQ. CDR3 amino acids: CASSLVPRGELFF. CDR3 sequence (DNA): TGTGCCAGCAGCTTAGTCCCGAGAGGGGAGCTGTTTTTT.

The chain employs TRBV6-2 or TRBV6-3 and TRBJ1-5; 10 positions agree with TRBD1. V gave up 6 bases and J gave up 5 bases; unmatched junction bases: 10. The germline V gene encodes CDR1 MNHEY and CDR2 SVGEGT. The CDR3 totals 16 residues. The CDR3 nucleotides are TGTGCCAGCAGCCTCGGGACAGGGGATGGAGATCAGCCCCAGCATTTT. This gives the protein CASSLGTGDGDQPQHF.

There are a few counts of this clonotype. The V and J genes are TRBV12-3 or TRBV12-4 and TRBJ2-5; D might be TRBD2 (5 bases). V was shortened by 0 bases and J by 4 bases, with 9 bases between the two germline ends. This CDR3 has 14 amino acids. The CDR3 here is CASSLAGRGETQYF. The CDR3 nucleotides read TGTGCCAGCAGTTTAGCGGGCCGGGGAGAGACCCAGTACTTC.

The rearrangement joins TRBV27 to TRBJ2-1; 13 bases are shared with TRBD2. Looked up from germline, CDR1 is MNHEY and CDR2 is SMNVEV (reference sequence). CDR3 length: 15 amino acids. Trimming removed 6 bases from V and 10 bases from J; junction bases left unmatched: 9. CDR3 DNA sequence: TGTGCCAGCAGATACACTAGCGGGGGGGCCTTAGAGCAGTTCTTC. It codes for CASRYTSGGALEQFF.

The chain couples TRBV24-1 to TRBJ2-1, with a possible D match to TRBD2 (6 bases). Germline CDR1 KGHDR, CDR2 SFDVKD. Trimming took 1 base from V and 0 from J, leaving 6 bases between them. The CDR3 extends over 15 amino acids. CDR3 region: CATSDFGGSYNEQFF. The DNA of the CDR3 is TGTGCCACCAGTGATTTCGGGGGCTCCTACAATGAGCAGTTCTTC.

This clonotype has more than one count but fewer than ten. The CDR3 DNA follows: TGCAGTGCTAGAGATCTGGAGACAGCTAAAAACATTCAGTACTTC. Amino acid sequence: CSARDLETAKNIQYF. V and J are TRBV20-1 and TRBJ2-4; D perhaps matches TRBD1 (5 bases). Germline V gene sequence: CDR1 DFQATT, CDR2 SNEGSKA (reference sequence). V lost 0 bases and J 4 bases, leaving 13 bases between the germline ends. The CDR3 spans 15 residues.

The V gene is TRBV7-8, the J gene TRBJ2-5, with D uncertain. V was trimmed by 3 bases and J by 0 bases, leaving 14 bases between them. The germline gives CDR1 SGHVS, CDR2 FQNEAQ. This CDR3 spans 16 amino acids. CDR3 sequence (DNA): TGTGCCAGCAGCTTCGGACCCGCCGCGTACCAAGAGACCCAGTACTTC. Translating gives CASSFGPAAYQETQYF.